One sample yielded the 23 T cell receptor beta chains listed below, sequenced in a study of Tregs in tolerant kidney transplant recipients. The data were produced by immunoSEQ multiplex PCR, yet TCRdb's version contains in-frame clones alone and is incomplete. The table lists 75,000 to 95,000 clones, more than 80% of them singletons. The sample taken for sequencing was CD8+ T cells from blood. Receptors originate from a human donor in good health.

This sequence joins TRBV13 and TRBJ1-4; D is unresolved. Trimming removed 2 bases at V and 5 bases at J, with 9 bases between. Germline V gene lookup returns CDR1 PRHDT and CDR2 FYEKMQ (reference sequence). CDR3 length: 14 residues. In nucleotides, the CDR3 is TGTGCCAGCAGCTTAAGCATTTCGAATGAAAAACTGTTTTTT. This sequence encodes CASSLSISNEKLFF.

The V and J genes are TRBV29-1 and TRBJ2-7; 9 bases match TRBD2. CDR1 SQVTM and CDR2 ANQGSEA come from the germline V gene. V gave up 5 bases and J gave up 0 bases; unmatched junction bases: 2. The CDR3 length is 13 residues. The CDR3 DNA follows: TGCAGCGTTAGACTAGCGGCCTCCTACGAGCAGTACTTC. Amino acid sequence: CSVRLAASYEQYF.

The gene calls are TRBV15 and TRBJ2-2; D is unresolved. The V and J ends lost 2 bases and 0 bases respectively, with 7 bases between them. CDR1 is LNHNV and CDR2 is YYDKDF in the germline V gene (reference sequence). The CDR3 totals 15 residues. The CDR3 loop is CATSRQVPNTGELFF. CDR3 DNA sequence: TGTGCCACCAGCAGACAAGTCCCGAACACCGGGGAGCTGTTTTTT.

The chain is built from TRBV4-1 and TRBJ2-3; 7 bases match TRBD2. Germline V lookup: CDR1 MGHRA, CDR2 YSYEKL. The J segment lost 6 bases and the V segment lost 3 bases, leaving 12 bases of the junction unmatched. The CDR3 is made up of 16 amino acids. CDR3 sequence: CASSQGEGLQQDTQYF. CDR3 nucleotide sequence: TGCGCCAGCAGCCAGGGAGAGGGACTACAACAGGATACGCAGTATTTT.

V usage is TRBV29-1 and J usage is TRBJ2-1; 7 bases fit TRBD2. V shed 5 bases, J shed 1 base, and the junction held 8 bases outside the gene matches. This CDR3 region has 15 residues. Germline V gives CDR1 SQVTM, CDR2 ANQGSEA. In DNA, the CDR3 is TGCAGCGTTCTTGGGTACGGGGGGTCCTACAATGAGCAGTTCTTC. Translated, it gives CSVLGYGGSYNEQFF.

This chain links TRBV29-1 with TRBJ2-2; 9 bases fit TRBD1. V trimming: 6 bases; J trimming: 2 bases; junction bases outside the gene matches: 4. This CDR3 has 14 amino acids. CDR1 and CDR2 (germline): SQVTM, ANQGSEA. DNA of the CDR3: TGCAGCGTCGGGGACAGGGTTAACACCGGGGAGCTGTTTTTT. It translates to CSVGDRVNTGELFF.

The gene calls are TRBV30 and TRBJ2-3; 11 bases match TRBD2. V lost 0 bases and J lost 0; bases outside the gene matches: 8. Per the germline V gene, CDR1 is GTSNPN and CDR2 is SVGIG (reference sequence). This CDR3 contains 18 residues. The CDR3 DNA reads TGTGCCTGGAGTGTAGGGCTAGCGGGGGGCATTAGCACAGATACGCAGTATTTT. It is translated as CAWSVGLAGGISTDTQYF.

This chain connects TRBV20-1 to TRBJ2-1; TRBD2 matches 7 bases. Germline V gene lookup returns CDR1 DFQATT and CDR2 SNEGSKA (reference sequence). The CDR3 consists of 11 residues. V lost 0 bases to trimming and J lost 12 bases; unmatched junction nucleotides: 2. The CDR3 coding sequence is TGCAGTGCTAGAGATGGGGGGGTGCAGTTCTTC. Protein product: CSARDGGVQFF.

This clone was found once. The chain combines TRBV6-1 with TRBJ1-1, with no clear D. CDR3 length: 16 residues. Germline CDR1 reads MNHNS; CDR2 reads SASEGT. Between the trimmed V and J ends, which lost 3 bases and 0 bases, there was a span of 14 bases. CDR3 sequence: CASSEMDLRLNTEAFF. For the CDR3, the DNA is TGTGCCAGCAGTGAGATGGACCTAAGGTTGAACACTGAAGCTTTCTTT.

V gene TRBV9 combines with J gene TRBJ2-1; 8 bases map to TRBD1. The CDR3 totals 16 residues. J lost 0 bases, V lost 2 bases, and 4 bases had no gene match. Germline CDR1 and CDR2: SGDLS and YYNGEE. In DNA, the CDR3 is TGTGCCAGCAGCGTGAGACAGGGGAGCTCCTACAATGAGCAGTTCTTC. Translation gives CASSVRQGSSYNEQFF.

CDR3 loop: CASSQDFRDRTNQPQHF. The CDR3 DNA sequence: TGTGCCAGCAGCCAAGACTTCCGGGACAGGACGAATCAGCCCCAGCATTTT. The chain has TRBV4-2 and TRBJ1-5, with 8 bases aligning to TRBD1. The CDR3 has 17 residues. CDR1 is LGHNA and CDR2 is YNFKEQ in the germline V gene. V lost 0 bases to trimming and J lost 4 bases; unmatched junction nucleotides: 8.

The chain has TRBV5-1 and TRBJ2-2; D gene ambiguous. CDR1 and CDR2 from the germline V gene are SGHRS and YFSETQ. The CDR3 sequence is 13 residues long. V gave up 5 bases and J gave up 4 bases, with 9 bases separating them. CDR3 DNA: TGCGCCAGCAGTAAGGAGTCCACCGGGGAGCTGTTTTTT. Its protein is CASSKESTGELFF.

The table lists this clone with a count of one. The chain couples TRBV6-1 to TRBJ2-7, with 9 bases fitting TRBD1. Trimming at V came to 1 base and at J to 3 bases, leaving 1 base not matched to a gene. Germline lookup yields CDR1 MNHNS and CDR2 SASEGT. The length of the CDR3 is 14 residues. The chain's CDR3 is CASSEGQGVYEQYF. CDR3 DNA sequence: TGTGCCAGCAGTGAAGGACAGGGGGTCTACGAGCAGTACTTC.

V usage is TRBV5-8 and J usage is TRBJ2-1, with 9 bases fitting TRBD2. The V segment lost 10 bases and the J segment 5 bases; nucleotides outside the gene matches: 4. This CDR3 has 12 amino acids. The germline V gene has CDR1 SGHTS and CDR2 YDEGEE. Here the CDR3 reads CAGGGADNEQFF. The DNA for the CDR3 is TGTGCCGGCGGGGGGGCCGACAATGAGCAGTTCTTC.

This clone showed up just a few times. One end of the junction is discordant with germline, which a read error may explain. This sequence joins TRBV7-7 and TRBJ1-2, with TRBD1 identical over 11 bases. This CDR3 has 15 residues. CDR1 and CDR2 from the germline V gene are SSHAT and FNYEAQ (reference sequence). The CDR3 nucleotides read TGTGCTAGCAGCTTCACCGGGACAGGGGGCTATGGCTACACCTTC. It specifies CASSFTGTGGYGYTF. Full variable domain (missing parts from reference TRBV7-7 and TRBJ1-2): GAGVSQSPRYKVTKRGQDVTLRCDPISSHATLYWYQQALGQGPEFLTYFNYEAQPDKSGLPSDRFSAERPEGSISTLTIQRTEQRDSAMYRCASSFTGTGGYGYTFGSGTRLTVV.

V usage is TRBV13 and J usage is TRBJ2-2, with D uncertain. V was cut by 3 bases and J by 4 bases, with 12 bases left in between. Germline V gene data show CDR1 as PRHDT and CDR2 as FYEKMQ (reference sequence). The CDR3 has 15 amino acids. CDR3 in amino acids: CASSFARHSTGELFF. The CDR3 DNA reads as TGTGCCAGCAGCTTTGCAAGACATAGCACCGGGGAGCTGTTTTTT.

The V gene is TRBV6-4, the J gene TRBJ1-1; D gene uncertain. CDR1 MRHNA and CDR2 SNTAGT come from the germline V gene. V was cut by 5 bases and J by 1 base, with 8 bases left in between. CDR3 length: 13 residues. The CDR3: CASSPTQNTEAFF. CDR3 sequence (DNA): TGTGCCAGCAGTCCGACACAGAACACTGAAGCTTTCTTT.

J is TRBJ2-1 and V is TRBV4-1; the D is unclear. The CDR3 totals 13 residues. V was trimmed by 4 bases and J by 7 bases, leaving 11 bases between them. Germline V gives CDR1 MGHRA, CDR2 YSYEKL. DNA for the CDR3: TGCGCCAGCAGCCGAACGACCGCTAATGAGCAGTTCTTC. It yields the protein CASSRTTANEQFF.

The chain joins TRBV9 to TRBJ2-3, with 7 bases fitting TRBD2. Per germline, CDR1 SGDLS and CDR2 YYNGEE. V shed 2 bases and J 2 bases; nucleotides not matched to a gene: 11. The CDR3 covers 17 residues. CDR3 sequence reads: CASSVSNGRPLTDTQYF. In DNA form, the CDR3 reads TGTGCCAGCAGCGTTTCTAACGGGAGGCCCCTCACAGATACGCAGTATTTT.

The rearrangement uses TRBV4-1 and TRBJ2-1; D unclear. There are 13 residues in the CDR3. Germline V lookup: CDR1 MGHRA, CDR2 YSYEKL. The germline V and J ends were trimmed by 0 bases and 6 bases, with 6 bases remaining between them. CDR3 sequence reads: CASSQESSNEQFF. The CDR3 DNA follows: TGCGCCAGCAGCCAAGAGTCGAGCAATGAGCAGTTCTTC.

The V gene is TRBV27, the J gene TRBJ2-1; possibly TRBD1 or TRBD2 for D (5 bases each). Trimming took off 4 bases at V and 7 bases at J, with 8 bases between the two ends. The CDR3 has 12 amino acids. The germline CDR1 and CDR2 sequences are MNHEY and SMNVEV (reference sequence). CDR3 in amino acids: CASSSWGNEQFF. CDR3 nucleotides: TGTGCCAGCAGTTCCTGGGGGAATGAGCAGTTCTTC.

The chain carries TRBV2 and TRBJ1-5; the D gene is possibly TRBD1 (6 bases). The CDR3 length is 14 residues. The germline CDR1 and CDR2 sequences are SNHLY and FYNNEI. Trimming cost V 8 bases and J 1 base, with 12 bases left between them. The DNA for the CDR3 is TGTGCCAGCGGGGGCCCGGAGAGCAATCAGCCCCAGCATTTT. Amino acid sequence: CASGGPESNQPQHF.

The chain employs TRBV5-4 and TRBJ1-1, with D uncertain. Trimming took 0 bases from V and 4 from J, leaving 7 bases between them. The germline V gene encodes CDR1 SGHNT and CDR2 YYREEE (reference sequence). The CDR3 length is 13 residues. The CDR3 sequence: CASSLGEVTEAFF. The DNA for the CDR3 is TGTGCCAGCAGCTTGGGGGAAGTCACTGAAGCTTTCTTT.